Listed below are T cell receptor beta chains from one sample, sequenced in a study of OX40 agonist ivuxolimab in advanced cancers. Clones were sequenced by immunoSEQ multiplex PCR, and TCRdb holds only the in-frame ones, with some missing. The table shows some 86,000 clones, with less than 95% occurring only once. Sequences were derived from CD4+ or CD8+ T cells sorted from blood, sampled in a trial of the OX40 agonist ivuxolimab. The receptors derive from an adult with an advanced solid tumor such as melanoma, head and neck, liver or kidney cancer. Both conserved end residues are part of each CDR3. D genes are given only for firm matches. A row's size may be missing; if present it is once, few, many or a size class.

j_call: TRBJ1-3; d_call: NA; clone_size: NA; v_call: TRBV6-1; cdr3_nt: TGTGCCAGCAGTGAAGGGAGATACTCTGGAAACACCATATATTTT; cdr3_aa: CASSEGRYSGNTIYF
j_call: TRBJ2-2; d_call: TRBD2; clone_size: NA; v_call: TRBV5-1; cdr3_nt: TGCGCCAGCAGCTCCACGGGACTAGCGGTCAGCGCGAACACCGGGGAGCTGTTTTTT; cdr3_aa: CASSSTGLAVSANTGELFF
j_call: TRBJ2-2; d_call: NA; clone_size: NA; v_call: TRBV9; cdr3_nt: TGTGCCAGCAGCGTAGCCACCGGGGAGCTGTTTTTT; cdr3_aa: CASSVATGELFF
j_call: TRBJ1-2; d_call: NA; clone_size: NA; v_call: TRBV6-1; cdr3_nt: TGTGCCAGCACCGAGGGGGGAAAAGGCTATGGCTACACCTTC; cdr3_aa: CASTEGGKGYGYTF
j_call: TRBJ2-1; d_call: TRBD1; clone_size: NA; v_call: TRBV11-2; cdr3_nt: TGTGCCAGCAGGACAGGGAATGATGAGCAGTTCTTC; cdr3_aa: CASRTGNDEQFF
j_call: TRBJ2-6; d_call: TRBD1; clone_size: NA; v_call: TRBV4-2; cdr3_nt: TGTGCCAGCAGCAACCAGGGGGCGGGGGCCAACGTCCTGACTTTC; cdr3_aa: CASSNQGAGANVLTF
j_call: TRBJ1-5; d_call: NA; clone_size: NA; v_call: TRBV30; cdr3_nt: TGTGCCTGGAGTGGAGAAGTACATCAGCCCCAGCATTTT; cdr3_aa: CAWSGEVHQPQHF
j_call: TRBJ2-5; d_call: NA; clone_size: NA; v_call: TRBV7-8; cdr3_nt: TGTGCCAGCAGCCCCGAGCGTATAGCGTACCAAGAGACCCAGTACTTC; cdr3_aa: CASSPERIAYQETQYF
j_call: TRBJ2-7; d_call: NA; clone_size: NA; v_call: TRBV11-2; cdr3_nt: TGTGCCAGCAGCTTAGATTGGGACGCCCCCTACGAGCAGTACTTC; cdr3_aa: CASSLDWDAPYEQYF
j_call: TRBJ2-5; d_call: NA; clone_size: NA; v_call: TRBV2; cdr3_nt: TGTGCCCGGTCGAGGGAGATACAAGAGACCCAGTACTTC; cdr3_aa: CARSREIQETQYF
j_call: TRBJ2-2; d_call: TRBD1; clone_size: NA; v_call: TRBV13; cdr3_nt: TGTGCCAGCAGCTTAGCGGGGACAGGTACCGGGGAGCTGTTTTTT; cdr3_aa: CASSLAGTGTGELFF
j_call: TRBJ2-2; d_call: TRBD1; clone_size: once; v_call: TRBV19; cdr3_nt: TGTGCCAGTAGGGGGGGACAGGGGTACACCGGGGAGCTGTTTTTT; cdr3_aa: CASRGGQGYTGELFF
j_call: TRBJ1-6; d_call: TRBD1; clone_size: NA; v_call: TRBV19; cdr3_nt: TGTGCCAGTAGTAGCCGGACAGGGGGAGATAATTCACCCCTCCACTTT; cdr3_aa: CASSSRTGGDNSPLHF
j_call: TRBJ1-3; d_call: NA; clone_size: NA; v_call: TRBV10-3; cdr3_nt: TGTGCCATCAGTGAGTACGACAGCTCTGGAAACACCATATATTTT; cdr3_aa: CAISEYDSSGNTIYF
j_call: TRBJ1-1; d_call: NA; clone_size: NA; v_call: TRBV7-8; cdr3_nt: TGTGCCAGCAGCTTAAACACAGCGAACACTGAAGCTTTCTTT; cdr3_aa: CASSLNTANTEAFF
j_call: TRBJ1-2; d_call: NA; clone_size: once; v_call: TRBV6-5; cdr3_nt: TGTGCCAGCAGTTACACCCTTGAGGGCGGGTATGGCTACACCTTC; cdr3_aa: CASSYTLEGGYGYTF
j_call: TRBJ1-3; d_call: NA; clone_size: NA; v_call: TRBV7-9; cdr3_nt: TGTGCCAGCAGCTTCAGGACGGGCTCTGGAAACACCATATATTTT; cdr3_aa: CASSFRTGSGNTIYF
j_call: TRBJ1-6; d_call: NA; clone_size: NA; v_call: TRBV5-5; cdr3_nt: TGTGCCAGCAGCCTGGTAAACGAAGGGAATTCACCCCTCCACTTT; cdr3_aa: CASSLVNEGNSPLHF
j_call: TRBJ1-4; d_call: NA; clone_size: NA; v_call: TRBV2; cdr3_nt: TGTGCCAGCAGTGAAGAGGGGTCCCCGGGGGAAAAACTGTTTTTT; cdr3_aa: CASSEEGSPGEKLFF
j_call: TRBJ1-1; d_call: NA; clone_size: NA; v_call: TRBV28; cdr3_nt: TGTGCCAGCAGTTTAGGGTCGGAGGGGAATCCTGAAGCTTTCTTT; cdr3_aa: CASSLGSEGNPEAFF
j_call: TRBJ1-2; d_call: NA; clone_size: NA; v_call: TRBV7-8; cdr3_nt: TGTGCCAGCAGCGCCGGGGACTATGGCTACACCTTC; cdr3_aa: CASSAGDYGYTF
j_call: TRBJ1-2; d_call: NA; clone_size: NA; v_call: TRBV5-4; cdr3_nt: TGTGCCAGCAGGGCGGGGGGAAATTATGGCTACACCTTC; cdr3_aa: CASRAGGNYGYTF
j_call: TRBJ2-7; d_call: NA; clone_size: NA; v_call: TRBV5-8; cdr3_nt: TGTGCCAGCAGCGTGGGCGGAGGACAACCAAGGTACTACGAGCAGTACTTC; cdr3_aa: CASSVGGGQPRYYEQYF
j_call: TRBJ1-5; d_call: NA; clone_size: NA; v_call: TRBV6-5; cdr3_nt: TGTGCCAGCAGTCAACAGGGACGTCAGCCCCAGCATTTT; cdr3_aa: CASSQQGRQPQHF
j_call: TRBJ1-4; d_call: TRBD1; clone_size: NA; v_call: TRBV5-1; cdr3_nt: TGCGCCAGCAGCTTGGGAGCGACAGGGGCGGCTGAAAAACTGTTTTTT; cdr3_aa: CASSLGATGAAEKLFF
j_call: TRBJ2-1; d_call: TRBD1; clone_size: once; v_call: TRBV28; cdr3_nt: TGTGCCAGCAGTTTATGGCAGGGGGCCGGCAATGAGCAGTTCTTC; cdr3_aa: CASSLWQGAGNEQFF
j_call: TRBJ1-1; d_call: NA; clone_size: NA; v_call: TRBV6-5; cdr3_nt: TGTGCCAGCAGTTATTATCGGGGCCTGATGAACACTGAAGCTTTCTTT; cdr3_aa: CASSYYRGLMNTEAFF
j_call: TRBJ2-1; d_call: NA; clone_size: NA; v_call: TRBV7-2; cdr3_nt: TGTGCCAGCAGCTTAGTCGGGGGTGGCGAGCAGTTCTTC; cdr3_aa: CASSLVGGGEQFF